Below, one T cell receptor beta chain is given with its context. Disease in donors with ophthalmopathy had moderate-to-severe activity, CAS ≥3, NOSPECS ≥4 and under 3 months' duration. PBMCs were isolated from a roughly 10 ml sample of fresh peripheral blood. The data are from a study of Graves' ophthalmopathy and Graves' hyperthyroidism. Study details: Before any treatment was given, at initial diagnosis, peripheral blood was collected.

CDR1 DFQATT and CDR2 SNEGSKA come from the germline V gene (reference sequence). The CDR3 covers 16 residues. J was trimmed by 2 bases and V by 0 bases; bases with no gene match: 6. RNA transcripts were the template, and TCR beta CDR3 regions were amplified from them. First-round RT-PCR relied on HTBI primers, and a second-round multiplex PCR came next. TCRdb redid the calling of the multiplex PCR reads with MiXCR, one entry per CDR3 protein. The sample has 600,000 to 950,000 distinct CDR3 sequences; approximately 40% are singletons. Source material: peripheral blood. The sequence was collected from an adult man with Graves' ophthalmopathy. The V gene is TRBV20-1, the J gene TRBJ2-2; TRBD1 matches 7 bases. Here the CDR3 DNA reads TGCAGTGCTAGAGATGACAGGGTGGCTAACACCGGGGAGCTGTTTTTT. It is translated as CSARDDRVANTGELFF.